The entry below describes one TCR beta chain. This sample stems from a study of blood T cell repertoires in COVID-19. The wider study: Researchers got acute and convalescent COVID-19 samples from the United States, Italy and Spain.

Generated by immunoSEQ multiplex PCR, the TCRdb table keeps only in-frame clones and is missing some. The sample yields about 170,000 clones, 84% seen once. The V and J ends lost 5 bases and 6 bases, in that order; junction bases with no gene match: 5. Germline lookup yields CDR1 SEHNR and CDR2 FQNEAQ (reference sequence). CDR3 size: 13 residues. This TCR derives from a man between 50 and 59 years old who had recovered from COVID-19. This chain links TRBV7-9 with TRBJ2-7; 9 bases agree with TRBD1. Sequencing was performed on PBMCs or T cells enriched from blood (not recorded which). DNA for the CDR3: TGTGCCAGCAGCGGGACAGGGTCGGTCGAGCAGTACTTC. The encoded protein is CASSGTGSVEQYF.